The 21 T cell receptor beta chains below come from one sample, sequenced in a study of blood T cell repertoires in COVID-19. Assay: immunoSEQ multiplex PCR; the TCRdb copy retains only in-frame clones and omits some. This sample carries roughly 110,000 clones, roughly 84% of them seen once, and the ten largest clones take roughly 3.5%. The sample consisted of peripheral blood. These receptors all come from a man aged 40-49 years with acute or convalescent COVID-19.

This chain connects TRBV11-3 to TRBJ2-5; 7 bases are shared with TRBD1. Unmatched junction bases numbered 4, after V lost 8 bases and J lost 4 bases. The CDR3 has 12 amino acids. Germline V gene lookup returns CDR1 SGHNT and CDR2 YENEEA. CDR3 residues: CASSGTVETQYF. The CDR3 bases are TGTGCCAGCTCCGGGACAGTAGAGACCCAGTACTTC. Variable domain in full (rest from reference TRBV11-3 and TRBJ2-5): EAGVVQSPRYKIIEKKQPVAFWCNPISGHNTLYWYLQNLGQGPELLIRYENEEAVDDSQLPKDRFSAERLKGVDSTLKIQPAELGDSAVYLCASSGTVETQYFGPGTRLLVL.

The chain couples TRBV4-1 to TRBJ1-1; weak D call: TRBD1 (5 bases). Germline loops: CDR1 MGHRA, CDR2 YSYEKL. The CDR3 consists of 15 residues. Between the trimmed V and J ends, which lost 0 bases and 5 bases, there was a span of 13 bases. CDR3 bases: TGCGCCAGCAGCCAAGAAGGCAGGGTGAGTACTGAAGCTTTCTTT. Translation gives CASSQEGRVSTEAFF.

This clone was recorded once. Relative to the germline gene, one junction end is altered; a read error may explain this. The genes are TRBV11-2 and TRBJ2-2; TRBD1 aligns across 8 bases. In germline, CDR1 is SGHAT, CDR2 FQNNGV. The CDR3 sequence is 15 residues long. In DNA, the CDR3 is TGTGTCAGCAGCTTAGTCAGGGGGCATCTCGGGGAGCTGTTTTTT. Its translation: CVSSLVRGHLGELFF.

The CDR3 is CASSRGGANEQYF. The CDR3 DNA reads TGTGCCAGCTCACGCGGGGGGGCGAACGAGCAGTACTTC. V and J are TRBV18 and TRBJ2-7; TRBD2 matches at 9 bases. Germline CDR1 KGHSH, CDR2 LQKENI. This CDR3 region has 13 residues. Losses at the gene ends were 4 bases for V and 5 bases for J; bases not matched to a gene: 3.

The chain recombines TRBV9 with TRBJ2-7, with 7 bases lining up with TRBD2. Germline CDR1 is SGDLS and CDR2 is YYNGEE. There are 15 residues in the CDR3. Losses at the gene ends were 0 bases for V and 2 bases for J; bases not matched to a gene: 5. This CDR3 reads CASSVGAGTTYEQYF. DNA for the CDR3: TGTGCCAGCAGCGTAGGGGCCGGGACTACCTACGAGCAGTACTTC.

This clone came up once. The V call is TRBV7-9, the J call TRBJ1-4; a possible D gene is TRBD1 (6 bases). The V gene lost 5 bases and the J gene lost 1 base, with 8 bases spanning the gap. Germline CDR1 is SEHNR and CDR2 is FQNEAQ (reference sequence). This CDR3 has 14 residues. Here the CDR3 DNA reads TGTGCCAGCAGCGCAGGGGTAACTAATGAAAAACTGTTTTTT. Encoded protein: CASSAGVTNEKLFF.

This rearrangement joins TRBV7-9 to TRBJ2-3; D ambiguous. The CDR3 covers 11 residues. Trimming cost V 3 bases and J 4 bases, with 2 bases left between them. The germline CDR1 and CDR2 sequences are SEHNR and FQNEAQ (reference sequence). CDR3 sequence (DNA): TGTGCCAGCAGCTTCGCAGATACGCAGTATTTT. Encoded protein: CASSFADTQYF.

The chain combines TRBV21-1 with TRBJ2-7; the tabulated D call, TRBD1, remains unverified against the DNA. TRBV21-1 is termed a pseudogene. The CDR3 is made up of 12 amino acids. The CDR3 sequence: CASSNRGYEQYF. CDR3 bases: TGTGCCAGCAGCAACAGGGGTTACGAGCAGTACTTC.

This chain connects TRBV10-3 to TRBJ1-4; D may be TRBD1 (6 bases). The V end was cut by 5 bases, the J end by 0 bases, with 10 bases between. Germline loops: CDR1 ENHRY, CDR2 SYGVKD. CDR3 length: 15 amino acids. The CDR3 spells CAISKQGATNEKLFF. The CDR3 coding sequence is TGTGCCATCAGTAAACAGGGCGCAACTAATGAAAAACTGTTTTTT.

This clone turned up a few times. This rearrangement joins TRBV5-1 to TRBJ1-6, with 9 bases that match TRBD1. V was pared by 5 bases and J by 8 bases, with 8 bases of the junction left unmatched. The CDR3 runs to 15 residues. Looked up from germline, CDR1 is SGHRS and CDR2 is YFSETQ. Here the CDR3 reads CASRRGQGTDSPLHF. The CDR3 nucleotides read TGCGCCAGCAGGCGGGGACAGGGTACCGATTCACCCCTCCACTTT.

The chain joins TRBV19 to TRBJ2-7; no clear D gene. This CDR3 region has 13 residues. Germline CDR1 reads LNHDA; CDR2 reads SQIVND (reference sequence). Trimming took off 0 bases at V and 0 bases at J, with 3 bases between the two ends. For the CDR3, the DNA is TGTGCCAGTAGTATAGATCTCTCCTACGAGCAGTACTTC. Translating it yields CASSIDLSYEQYF.

The chain links TRBV7-2 to TRBJ1-2; D unresolved. Per germline, CDR1 SGHTA and CDR2 FQGNSA. V was trimmed by 2 bases and J by 3 bases, leaving 13 bases between them. The CDR3 loop spans 15 amino acids. CDR3 sequence (DNA): TGTGCCAGCAGCTTAAATAGCAACGGAGACTATGGCTACACCTTC. Encoded protein: CASSLNSNGDYGYTF.

With respect to this clone: One end of the junction fails to match germline, which may point to a read error. This sequence joins TRBV7-9 and TRBJ1-1; D uncertain. This CDR3 is 13 amino acids long. Germline values: CDR1 SEHNR, CDR2 FQNEAQ (reference sequence). CDR3 DNA sequence: TGTGCCAGCGGCTTTAAACAGAACACTGAAGCTTTCTTT. Its translation: CASGFKQNTEAFF.

This chain links TRBV5-1 with TRBJ1-6, with a possible D match to TRBD1 (5 bases). Trimming took off 1 base at V and 7 bases at J, with 9 bases between the two ends. This CDR3 has 14 amino acids. CDR1 is SGHRS and CDR2 is YFSETQ in the germline V gene. CDR3 amino acids: CASSLQGGNSPLHF. The CDR3 nucleotides are TGCGCCAGCAGCTTGCAGGGAGGGAATTCACCCCTCCACTTT.

A few counts support this clone. The chain is built from TRBV3-1 (or the pseudogene TRBV3-2) and TRBJ1-2, with D tentatively TRBD1 (6 bases). Trimming cost V 4 bases and J 3 bases, with 12 bases left between them. Germline values: CDR1 LGHDT, CDR2 YNNKEL (reference sequence). This CDR3 is 14 amino acids long. CDR3 bases: TGTGCCAGCAGCCGCTCACAGGGTTACTATGGCTACACCTTC. Translation gives CASSRSQGYYGYTF.

The chain is built from TRBV24-1 and TRBJ2-2; D possibly corresponds to TRBD1 (5 bases). Trimming removed 1 base at V and 0 bases at J, with 8 bases between. The CDR3 spans 16 residues. Germline CDR1 KGHDR, CDR2 SFDVKD. CDR3 sequence reads: CATSDFWTTNTGELFF. The CDR3 DNA reads as TGTGCCACCAGTGATTTCTGGACAACGAACACCGGGGAGCTGTTTTTT.

The chain links TRBV3-1 (or the pseudogene TRBV3-2) to TRBJ2-1; 9 positions match TRBD2. V dropped 4 bases and J dropped 1; count of bases not matched to a gene: 11. The CDR3 length is 18 residues. Germline CDR1 LGHDT, CDR2 YNNKEL (reference sequence). CDR3 in DNA: TGTGCCAGCAGCCCGTTGGGTGAGCGGGGGGCGTCCTACAATGAGCAGTTCTTC. The encoded protein is CASSPLGERGASYNEQFF.

This clone was seen only a few times. The V gene is TRBV14, the J gene TRBJ1-3; D gene uncertain. The germline V gene has CDR1 SGHDN and CDR2 FVKESK. The CDR3 runs 14 residues. Trimming removed 1 base from V and 6 bases from J, with 10 bases in between. This CDR3 reads CASSQGGGPNTIYF. CDR3 nucleotides: TGTGCCAGCAGCCAAGGAGGAGGACCAAACACCATATATTTT.

V usage is TRBV7-9 and J usage is TRBJ1-6, with D tentatively TRBD1 (5 bases). Looked up from germline, CDR1 is SEHNR and CDR2 is FQNEAQ (reference sequence). With 6 bases removed from V and 6 bases from J, the gap between germline ends came to 18 bases. This CDR3 contains 16 residues. The CDR3 spells CASSSWGLGPNSPLHF. CDR3 nucleotide sequence: TGTGCCAGCAGTTCCTGGGGACTTGGCCCTAATTCACCCCTCCACTTT.

The V and J genes are TRBV7-3 and TRBJ2-3, with D perhaps matching TRBD2 (6 bases). V shed 1 base and J shed 0 bases, with 11 bases lying between them. From germline, CDR1 is SGHTA and CDR2 FQGTGA. This CDR3 has 16 amino acids. CDR3 DNA: TGTGCCAGCAGCTTAATGGGCGGGACTAGCACAGATACGCAGTATTTT. It specifies CASSLMGGTSTDTQYF.

The chain is built from TRBV4-3 and TRBJ2-4; no clear D. The length of the CDR3 is 17 residues. Between the trimmed V and J ends, which lost 0 bases and 0 bases, there was a span of 12 bases. The germline V gene has CDR1 LGHNA and CDR2 YSLEER. The CDR3 here is CASSQDFHTIAKNIQYF. In nucleotides, the CDR3 is TGCGCCAGCAGCCAAGATTTTCATACTATAGCCAAAAACATTCAGTACTTC.